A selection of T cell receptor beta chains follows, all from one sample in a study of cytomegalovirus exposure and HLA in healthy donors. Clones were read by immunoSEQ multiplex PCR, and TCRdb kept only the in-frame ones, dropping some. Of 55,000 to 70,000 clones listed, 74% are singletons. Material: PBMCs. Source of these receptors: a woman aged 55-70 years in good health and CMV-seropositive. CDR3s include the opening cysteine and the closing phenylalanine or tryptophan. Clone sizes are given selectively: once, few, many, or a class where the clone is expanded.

cdr3_aa: CASTGVSDTEAFF
clone_size: NA
v_call: TRBV6-5
j_call: TRBJ1-1

cdr3_aa: CATSREVSLTEAFF
clone_size: NA
v_call: TRBV15
j_call: TRBJ1-1

cdr3_aa: CASSFLAGANTGELFF
clone_size: NA
v_call: TRBV5-1
j_call: TRBJ2-2

cdr3_aa: CASGGGGGNQPQHF
clone_size: few
v_call: TRBV2
j_call: TRBJ1-5

cdr3_aa: CAWSGLTGVGNTIYF
clone_size: few
v_call: TRBV30
j_call: TRBJ1-3

cdr3_aa: CASSLSNEQYF
clone_size: NA
v_call: TRBV7-9
j_call: TRBJ2-7

cdr3_aa: CASISGGSGNTIYF
clone_size: few
v_call: TRBV2
j_call: TRBJ1-3

cdr3_aa: CASSVEGGNYGYTF
clone_size: NA
v_call: TRBV6-1
j_call: TRBJ1-2

cdr3_aa: CASRGSSDTQYF
clone_size: NA
v_call: TRBV6-5
j_call: TRBJ2-3

cdr3_aa: CATGRGASYEQYF
clone_size: NA
v_call: TRBV15
j_call: TRBJ2-7

cdr3_aa: CASSKPGELRVFF
clone_size: few
v_call: TRBV4-1
j_call: TRBJ1-4